These 5 T cell receptor beta chains came from one sample sequenced in a study of blood T cell repertoires in COVID-19 (dated by TCRdb to the early 2020s). The method was the immunoSEQ multiplex PCR assay. The source is immuneACCESS, and TCRdb retained only in-frame sequences with V and J called. Part of the clones is not carried over; for the studies checked, unresolved V genes explain less than half of this, and the remainder is unexplained. This sample has under 150,000 clones in its table, and around four fifths of those were observed once. The ten largest clonotypes hold roughly 6.4% of the sample. The sequencing sample was made of PBMCs or T cells enriched from blood (not recorded which). All receptors come from a woman in her 40s who had recovered from COVID-19.

This clone was counted only a few times. The chain recombines TRBV2 with TRBJ1-3, with D possibly being TRBD1 (5 bases). With 6 bases removed from V and 0 bases from J, the gap between germline ends came to 12 bases. Germline V gene lookup returns CDR1 SNHLY and CDR2 FYNNEI. The CDR3 is made up of 15 amino acids. CDR3 nucleotides: TGTGCCAGCAGCCTCCAGGGCATCTCTGGAAACACCATATATTTT. This translates into CASSLQGISGNTIYF.

CDR3 loop: CASSQVRLAGEQYF. In nucleotides, the CDR3 is TGCGCCAGCAGCCAAGTGAGACTAGCTGGCGAGCAGTACTTC. This chain links TRBV4-1 with TRBJ2-7; 7 bases map to TRBD2. The CDR3 is 14 amino acids. The junction had 6 bases not matched to a gene; V was cut back by 1 base and J by 6 bases. Germline values: CDR1 MGHRA, CDR2 YSYEKL.

The chain is built from TRBV3-1 (or the pseudogene TRBV3-2) and TRBJ2-3, with 12 bases matching TRBD2. Germline CDR1 reads LGHDT; CDR2 reads YNNKEL (reference sequence). The CDR3 has 16 amino acids. Trimming cost V 2 bases and J 4 bases; bases outside gene matches: 4. DNA for the CDR3: TGTGCCAGCAGCCAACTAGCGGGGGGGCTGGCAGATACGCAGTATTTT. This translates into CASSQLAGGLADTQYF.

This chain links TRBV7-2 with TRBJ1-5; TRBD1 matches at 10 bases. Germline loops: CDR1 SGHTA, CDR2 FQGNSA. V trimming: 3 bases; J trimming: 7 bases; junction bases outside the gene matches: 6. The CDR3 is made up of 15 amino acids. The CDR3: CASSFGTGEWQPQHF. The DNA of the CDR3 is TGTGCCAGCAGCTTCGGGACAGGGGAATGGCAGCCCCAGCATTTT.

A few counts support this clone. The CDR3 is CASSFTPRGSWSPLHF. The CDR3 DNA reads TGTGCCAGCAGCTTTACCCCGCGGGGCAGTTGGTCACCCCTCCACTTT. The rearrangement uses TRBV7-6 and TRBJ1-6; maybe TRBD1 (5 bases). The length of the CDR3 is 16 residues. Deletions cut 3 bases from V and 10 bases from J, with 19 bases between. Germline V lookup: CDR1 SGHVS, CDR2 FNYEAQ.